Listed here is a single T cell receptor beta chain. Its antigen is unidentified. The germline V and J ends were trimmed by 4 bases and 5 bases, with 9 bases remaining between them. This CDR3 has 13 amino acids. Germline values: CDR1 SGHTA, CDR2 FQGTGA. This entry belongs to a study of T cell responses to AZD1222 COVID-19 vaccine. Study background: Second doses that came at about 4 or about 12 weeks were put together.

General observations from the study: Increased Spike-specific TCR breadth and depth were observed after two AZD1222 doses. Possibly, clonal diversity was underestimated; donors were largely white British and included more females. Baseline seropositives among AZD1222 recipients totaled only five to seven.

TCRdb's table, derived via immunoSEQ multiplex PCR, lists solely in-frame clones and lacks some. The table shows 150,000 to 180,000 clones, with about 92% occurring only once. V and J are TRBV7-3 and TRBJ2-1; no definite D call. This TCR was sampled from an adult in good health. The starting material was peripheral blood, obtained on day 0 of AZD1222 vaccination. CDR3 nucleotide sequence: TGTGCCAGCAGCTCCTTGGCCGACAATGAGCAGTTCTTC. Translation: CASSSLADNEQFF.